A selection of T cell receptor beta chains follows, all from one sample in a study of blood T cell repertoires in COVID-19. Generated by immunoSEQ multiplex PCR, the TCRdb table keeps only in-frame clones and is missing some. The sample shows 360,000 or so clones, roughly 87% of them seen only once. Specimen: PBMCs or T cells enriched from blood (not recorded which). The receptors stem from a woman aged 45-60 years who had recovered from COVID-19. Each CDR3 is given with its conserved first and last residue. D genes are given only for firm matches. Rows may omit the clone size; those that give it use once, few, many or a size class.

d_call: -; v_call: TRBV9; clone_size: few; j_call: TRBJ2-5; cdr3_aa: CASSLTTGETQYF; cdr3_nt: TGTGCCAGCAGCCTCACTACGGGGGAGACCCAGTACTTC
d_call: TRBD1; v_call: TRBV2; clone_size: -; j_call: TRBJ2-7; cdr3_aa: CASGLDRGTYEQYF; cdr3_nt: TGTGCCAGCGGATTGGACAGGGGGACTTACGAGCAGTACTTC
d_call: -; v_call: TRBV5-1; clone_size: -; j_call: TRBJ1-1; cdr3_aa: CASSAQGYAEAFF; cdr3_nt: TGCGCCAGCAGCGCACAGGGTTATGCTGAAGCTTTCTTT
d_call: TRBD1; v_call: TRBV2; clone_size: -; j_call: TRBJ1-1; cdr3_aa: CASSNDRGDEAFF; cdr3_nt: TGTGCCAGCAGTAACGACAGGGGCGATGAAGCTTTCTTT
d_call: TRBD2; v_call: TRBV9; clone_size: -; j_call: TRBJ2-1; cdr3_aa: CASSGPPRGTPNEQFF; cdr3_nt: TGTGCCAGCAGCGGCCCGCCGCGGGGGACCCCCAATGAGCAGTTCTTC
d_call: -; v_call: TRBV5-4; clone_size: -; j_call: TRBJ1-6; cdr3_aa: CASSSETYNSPLHF; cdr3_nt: TGTGCCAGCAGCAGTGAGACCTATAATTCACCCCTCCACTTT
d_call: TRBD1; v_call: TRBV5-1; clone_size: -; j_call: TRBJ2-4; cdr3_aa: CASSLRTGGRTKNIQYF; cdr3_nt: TGCGCCAGCAGCCTACGGACAGGGGGACGGACCAAAAACATTCAGTACTTC
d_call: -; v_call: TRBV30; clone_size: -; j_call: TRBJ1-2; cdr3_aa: CAWSGGAYGYTF; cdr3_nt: TGTGCCTGGTCCGGGGGAGCCTATGGCTACACCTTC
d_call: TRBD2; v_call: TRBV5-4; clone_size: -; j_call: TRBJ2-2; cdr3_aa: CASNPASGSTGELFF; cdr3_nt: TGTGCCAGCAACCCGGCTAGCGGGAGTACCGGGGAGCTGTTTTTT
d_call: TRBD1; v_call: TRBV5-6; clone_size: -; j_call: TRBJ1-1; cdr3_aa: CASSWGQGDEAFF; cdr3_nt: TGTGCCAGCAGCTGGGGACAGGGGGATGAAGCTTTCTTT
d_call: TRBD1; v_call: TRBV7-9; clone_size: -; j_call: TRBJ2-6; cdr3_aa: CTSSSSGTGAFSGANVLTF; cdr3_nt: TGTACCAGCAGCTCCTCCGGGACAGGGGCATTCTCTGGGGCCAACGTCCTGACTTTC
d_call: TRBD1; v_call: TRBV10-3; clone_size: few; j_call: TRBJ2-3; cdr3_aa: CAIRTGTGITDTQYF; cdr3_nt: TGTGCCATCAGAACCGGGACAGGCATAACAGATACGCAGTATTTT
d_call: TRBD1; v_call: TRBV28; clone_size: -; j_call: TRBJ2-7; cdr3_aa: CASSLVPGTGAYEQYF; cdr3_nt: TGTGCCAGCAGTTTGGTTCCCGGGACAGGGGCCTACGAGCAGTACTTC
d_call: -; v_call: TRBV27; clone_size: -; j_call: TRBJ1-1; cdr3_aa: CASSLGATLPSTEAFF; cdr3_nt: TGTGCCAGCAGTCTAGGCGCCACACTTCCTTCCACTGAAGCTTTCTTT
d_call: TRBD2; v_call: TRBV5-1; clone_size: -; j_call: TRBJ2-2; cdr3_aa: CASSPGAASGRGELFF; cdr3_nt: TGCGCCAGCAGCCCGGGAGCGGCTAGCGGGAGGGGGGAGCTGTTTTTT
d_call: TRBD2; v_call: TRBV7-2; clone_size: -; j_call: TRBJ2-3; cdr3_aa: CASSPGRAGGLPGTDTQYF; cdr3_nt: TGTGCCAGCAGCCCCGGGAGGGCGGGGGGGCTCCCGGGCACAGATACGCAGTATTTT
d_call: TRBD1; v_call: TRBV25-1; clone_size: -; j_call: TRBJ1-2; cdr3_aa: CASRSGTGGGYTF; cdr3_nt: TGTGCCAGTAGGTCCGGGACAGGGGGTGGCTACACCTTC
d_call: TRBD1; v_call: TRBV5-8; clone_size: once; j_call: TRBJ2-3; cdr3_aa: CASSWRVGQGHTDTQYF; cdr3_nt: TGTGCCAGCAGCTGGCGCGTAGGACAGGGACACACAGATACGCAGTATTTT
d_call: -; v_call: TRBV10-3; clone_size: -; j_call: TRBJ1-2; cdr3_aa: CAIRGDGYTF; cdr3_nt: TGTGCCATACGGGGGGATGGCTACACCTTC
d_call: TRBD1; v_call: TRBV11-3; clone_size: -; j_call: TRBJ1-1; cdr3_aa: CASSPGQGSTEAFF; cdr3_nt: TGTGCCAGCAGCCCAGGACAGGGGAGTACTGAAGCTTTCTTT
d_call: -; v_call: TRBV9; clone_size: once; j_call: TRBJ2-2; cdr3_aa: CASSPYLDIRGGNTGELFF; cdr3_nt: TGTGCCAGCAGCCCCTACTTGGACATCCGCGGTGGGAACACCGGGGAGCTGTTTTTT
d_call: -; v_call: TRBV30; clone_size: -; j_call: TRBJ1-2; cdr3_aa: CAWSGQNYGYTF; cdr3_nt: TGTGCCTGGAGCGGACAGAACTATGGCTACACCTTC
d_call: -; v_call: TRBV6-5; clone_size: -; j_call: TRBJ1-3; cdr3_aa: CASSYSAEGNIYF; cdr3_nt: TGTGCCAGCAGTTACTCCGCAGAGGGTAATATATATTTT
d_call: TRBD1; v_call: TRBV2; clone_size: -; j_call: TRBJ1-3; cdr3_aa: CAIPGTGFSGNTIYF; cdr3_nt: TGTGCCATTCCCGGGACAGGTTTCTCTGGAAACACCATATATTTT